The present T cell receptor beta chain was sequenced within a study of CD8 T cells in ankylosing spondylitis. Study-level findings and limits: Matched ankylosing spondylitis synovial fluid reportedly showed significant enrichment of disease-linked clones. Characteristic of ankylosing spondylitis blood, it appeared, was a TCR beta motif comprising roughly eight highly homologous variants.

Making use of molecular barcodes, quantitative 5'-RACE generated TCR beta libraries. TCRdb used MiXCR to reprocess the 5' RACE reads, holding one entry per CDR3 protein. The data hold some 350,000 distinct CDR3 sequences, with 14% to 15% observed a single time. Worth noting for this clonotype: The target antigen is unknown.

CDR3 length equals 15 residues. Trimming took 0 bases from V and 3 from J; bases not matched to a gene: 2. The germline V gene has CDR1 ENHRY and CDR2 SYGVKD. The V call is TRBV10-3, the J call TRBJ2-7; 10 positions match TRBD2. The sequence came from a male donor with ankylosing spondylitis or in good health (not recorded which). Sample: blood, either unsorted or a sorted T cell fraction (not recorded which). The CDR3 DNA follows: TGTGCCATCAGTGAGTCGGCTAGCGGGGGCTACGAGCAGTACTTC. It encodes CAISESASGGYEQYF.